The rows below give T cell receptor beta chains drawn from one sample of a study of T cell clonotyping in hematopoietic cell transplantation. The protocol was immunoSEQ multiplex PCR, while the TCRdb copy is restricted to in-frame clones and leaves out a portion. The table lists over 9,500 clones, 80% to 95% of them singletons, with less than 15% in the top ten. The sample consisted of peripheral blood mononuclear cells, taken before stem cell transplant. The origin of the receptors is a middle-aged woman with acute myeloid leukemia. Some clones in this sample may be carry-over from other donors' samples. The CDR3 runs from the conserved cysteine through the conserved F or W. The order of the fields is V gene, J gene, CDR3 protein.

V gene: TRBV19; J gene: TRBJ2-1; CDR3 protein: CASSKRGLAGDIAYNEQFF
V gene: TRBV5-1; J gene: TRBJ2-7; CDR3 protein: CASTSSGQGFPYEQYF
V gene: TRBV21-1; J gene: TRBJ2-1; CDR3 protein: CASSPLKGVRDTKYNEQFF
V gene: TRBV19; J gene: TRBJ1-5; CDR3 protein: CASSIDKAGPNQPQHF
V gene: TRBV30; J gene: TRBJ2-3; CDR3 protein: CAWSVRNSDTQYF
V gene: TRBV5-6; J gene: TRBJ1-4; CDR3 protein: CASSLTGVEKLFF
V gene: TRBV7-9; J gene: TRBJ1-1; CDR3 protein: CASSLDGGHTEAFF
V gene: TRBV11-1; J gene: TRBJ2-1; CDR3 protein: CASTGTSGRRGYNEQFF
V gene: TRBV10-3; J gene: TRBJ2-5; CDR3 protein: CAISGQQLQETQYF
V gene: TRBV27; J gene: TRBJ2-7; CDR3 protein: CASSLLPGTDYEQYF
V gene: TRBV19; J gene: TRBJ2-7; CDR3 protein: CASSKREGLYEQYF
V gene: TRBV19; J gene: TRBJ2-7; CDR3 protein: CASSNTGNNEQYF
V gene: TRBV9; J gene: TRBJ2-3; CDR3 protein: CASSAGVLSTDTQYF